Presented here are 4 T cell receptor beta chains from one specimen sequenced in a study of blood T cell repertoires in COVID-19. Libraries were prepared by immunoSEQ multiplex PCR; TCRdb keeps only in-frame clonotypes and omits some of them. The table shows 200,000 or so clones, with about 83% occurring only once. Sequenced input: peripheral blood. These receptors were obtained from a woman aged 70 to 79 with active or convalescent COVID-19.

The chain combines TRBV20-1 with TRBJ1-2; unclear D gene. Trimming shortened V by 3 bases and J by 8 bases, and 16 bases separated the two germline ends. This CDR3 is 13 amino acids long. Germline assignment: CDR1 DFQATT and CDR2 SNEGSKA (reference sequence). The CDR3 here is CSASSPQRKGYTF. The CDR3, as DNA: TGCAGTGCTAGTAGTCCGCAGCGAAAGGGCTACACCTTC.

The chain is built from TRBV10-3 and TRBJ2-1, with 7 bases aligning to TRBD1. Germline CDR1 is ENHRY and CDR2 is SYGVKD. The CDR3 runs to 12 residues. The V gene end was trimmed by 7 bases and the J gene end by 4 bases; junction bases not matched to a gene: 1. The CDR3 DNA sequence: TGTGCCATCAAGGGACAGTACAATGAGCAGTTCTTC. It specifies CAIKGQYNEQFF.

Points on this clone: Distinct nucleotide sequences in the sample also encode this CDR3. CDR3 nucleotide sequence: TGTGCCAGCCGCCGGACAGGGAACACTGAAGCTTTCTTT. Translated: CASRRTGNTEAFF. This rearrangement joins TRBV3-1 (or the pseudogene TRBV3-2) to TRBJ1-1, with 7 bases lining up with TRBD1. V shed 8 bases, J shed 1 base, and the junction held 4 bases outside the gene matches. The CDR3 has 13 amino acids. Germline values: CDR1 LGHDT, CDR2 YNNKEL (reference sequence).

This sequence joins TRBV3-1 (or the pseudogene TRBV3-2) and TRBJ1-6; possibly TRBD1 for D (5 bases). Germline values: CDR1 LGHDT, CDR2 YNNKEL (reference sequence). The ends were cut back, 0 bases at V and 5 bases at J, with 8 bases in the middle. CDR3 length: 15 amino acids. The CDR3 DNA reads TGTGCCAGCAGCCAAGAAGGGGCCGATAATTCACCCCTCCACTTT. Translated: CASSQEGADNSPLHF.